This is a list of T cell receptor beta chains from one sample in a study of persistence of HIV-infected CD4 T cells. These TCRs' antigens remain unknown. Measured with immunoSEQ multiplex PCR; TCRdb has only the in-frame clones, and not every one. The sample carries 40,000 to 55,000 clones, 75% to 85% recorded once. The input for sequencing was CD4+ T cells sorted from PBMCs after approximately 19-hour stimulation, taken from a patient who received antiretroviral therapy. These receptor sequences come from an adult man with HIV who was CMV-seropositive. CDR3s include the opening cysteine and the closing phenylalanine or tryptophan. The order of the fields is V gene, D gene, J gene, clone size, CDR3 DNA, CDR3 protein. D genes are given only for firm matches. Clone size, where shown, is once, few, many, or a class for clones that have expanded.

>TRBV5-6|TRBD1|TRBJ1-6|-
TGTGCCAGCAGCACCGGGACAGGGAGGAATTCACCCCTCCACTTT
CASSTGTGRNSPLHF
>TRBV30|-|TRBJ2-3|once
TGTGCCTGGAGTGGGAGGGTGCTAGCTGGCACAGATACGCAGTATTTT
CAWSGRVLAGTDTQYF
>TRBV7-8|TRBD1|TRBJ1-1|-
TGTGCCAGCAGCCCGGGACAGTTGAACACTGAAGCTTTCTTT
CASSPGQLNTEAFF
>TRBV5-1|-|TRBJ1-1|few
TGCGCCCGCAGCCCGGGGGGGGCCCTAAAGCTGAACACTGAAGCTTTCTTT
CARSPGGALKLNTEAFF
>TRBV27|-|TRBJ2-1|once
TGTGCCAGCAGTTTCGTCGTTAGCTCCTACAATGAGCAGTTCTTC
CASSFVVSSYNEQFF
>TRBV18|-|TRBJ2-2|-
TGTGCCAGCTCAGTGGACAAGACCGGGGAGCTGTTTTTT
CASSVDKTGELFF
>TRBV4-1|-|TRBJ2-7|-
TGCGCCAGCAGCCAAGATATTTCTGGGTCAACTCTCGACTACGAGCAGTACTTC
CASSQDISGSTLDYEQYF
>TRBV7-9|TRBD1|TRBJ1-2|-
TGTGCCAGCAGCTTGGGAGGGCGACAGGGAAACTATGGCTACACCTTC
CASSLGGRQGNYGYTF
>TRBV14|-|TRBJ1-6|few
TGTGCCAGCAGCCAAGGGGGCTCCTATAATTCACCCCTCCACTTT
CASSQGGSYNSPLHF
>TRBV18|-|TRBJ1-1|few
TGTGCCAGCTCCCCTGAATCTCCCACTGAAGCTTTCTTT
CASSPESPTEAFF
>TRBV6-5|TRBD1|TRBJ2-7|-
TGTGCCAGCCATACCGGGACAGGGAAGTACGAGCAGTACTTC
CASHTGTGKYEQYF
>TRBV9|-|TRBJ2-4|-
TGTGCCAGCAGCGTAGATGGACTAGCCAAAAACATTCAGTACTTC
CASSVDGLAKNIQYF
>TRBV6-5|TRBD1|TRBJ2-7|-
TGTGCCAGCAAAACTCCGGGACAGCTCTACGAGCAGTACTTC
CASKTPGQLYEQYF
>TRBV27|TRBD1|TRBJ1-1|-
TGTGCCAGCAGTTTATCGCTACAGGGGGCGAGGAACACTGAAGCTTTCTTT
CASSLSLQGARNTEAFF
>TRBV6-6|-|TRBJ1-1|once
TGTGCCAGCAATGGGGAGTTCGCTGAAGCTTTCTTT
CASNGEFAEAFF
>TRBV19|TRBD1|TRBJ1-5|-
TGTGCCAGTAGCATTCGGTCGGGACAGTACAATCAGCCCCAGCATTTT
CASSIRSGQYNQPQHF
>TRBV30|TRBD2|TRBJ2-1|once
TGTGCCTGGAAGCCTAGCGGGAGGTATGGTGAGCAGTTCTTC
CAWKPSGRYGEQFF